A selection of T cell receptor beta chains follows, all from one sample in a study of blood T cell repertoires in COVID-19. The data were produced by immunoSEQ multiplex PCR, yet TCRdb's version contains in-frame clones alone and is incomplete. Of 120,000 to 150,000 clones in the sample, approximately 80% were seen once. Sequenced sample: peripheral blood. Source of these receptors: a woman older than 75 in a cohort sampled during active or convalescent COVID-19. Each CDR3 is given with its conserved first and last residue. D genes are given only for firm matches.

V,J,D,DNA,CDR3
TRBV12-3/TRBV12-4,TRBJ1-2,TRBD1,TGTGCCAGCAGCGACAGGGGGAGGGTCACCTTC,CASSDRGRVTF
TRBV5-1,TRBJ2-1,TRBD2,TGCGCCAGCAGGTCGGATGGGGGGAGGGCCGGCAATGAGCAGTTCTTC,CASRSDGGRAGNEQFF
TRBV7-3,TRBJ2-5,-,TGTGCCAGCAGCCCTGGGGGCTCCGGGTCTGAGGAGACCCAGTACTTC,CASSPGGSGSEETQYF
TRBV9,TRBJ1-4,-,TGTGCCAGCAGCGACTCGGACAGAGCAACTAATGAAAAACTGTTTTTT,CASSDSDRATNEKLFF
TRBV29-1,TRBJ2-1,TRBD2,TGCAGCGCCACACATCTAGCGGGGGGGTACAATGAGCAGTTCTTC,CSATHLAGGYNEQFF
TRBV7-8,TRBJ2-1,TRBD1,TGTGCCAGCAGCCTCCGAGACAGGGGGCTGATCAATGAGCAGTTCTTC,CASSLRDRGLINEQFF
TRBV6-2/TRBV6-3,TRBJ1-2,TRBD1,TGTGCCAGCAGTACTAGGACAGGGGGCCGTAACTATGGCTACACCTTC,CASSTRTGGRNYGYTF
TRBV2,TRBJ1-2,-,TGTGCCAGCAAAGCGCGCGACGGGGACTATGGCTACACCTTC,CASKARDGDYGYTF
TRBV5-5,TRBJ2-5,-,TGTGCCAGCAGCTTGGCCGGGGGGCAGGGAGGAGAGACCCAGTACTTC,CASSLAGGQGGETQYF
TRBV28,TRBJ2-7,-,TGTGCCAGCAGTCCAGAGGGGGGGCTCGAGCAGTACTTC,CASSPEGGLEQYF
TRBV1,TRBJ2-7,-,TGCACCAGCAGCCAAGATTTAGGGCGGGAACAGTCCTACGAGCAGTACTTC,CTSSQDLGREQSYEQYF
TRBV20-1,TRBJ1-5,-,TGCAGTGCTAGTGAAGGACTTCAGCCCCAGCATTTT,CSASEGLQPQHF
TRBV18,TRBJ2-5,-,TGTGCCAGCTCACCACCTGGCGGCAGGGCCCGGGCCCAGTACTTC,CASSPPGGRARAQYF
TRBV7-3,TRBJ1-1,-,TGTGCCAGCAGCTTAGGCGGGCCGCTAAACACTGAAGCTTTCTTT,CASSLGGPLNTEAFF